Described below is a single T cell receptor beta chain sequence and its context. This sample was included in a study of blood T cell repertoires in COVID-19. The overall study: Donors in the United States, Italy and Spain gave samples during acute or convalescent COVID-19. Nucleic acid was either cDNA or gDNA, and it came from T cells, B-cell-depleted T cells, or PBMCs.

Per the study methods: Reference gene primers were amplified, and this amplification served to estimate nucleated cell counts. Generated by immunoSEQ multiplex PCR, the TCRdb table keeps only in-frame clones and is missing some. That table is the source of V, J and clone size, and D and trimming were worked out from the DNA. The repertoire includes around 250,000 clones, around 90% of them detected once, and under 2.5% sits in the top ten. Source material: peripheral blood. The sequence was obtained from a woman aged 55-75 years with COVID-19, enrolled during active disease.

This chain's CDR3 is CASSDVGSTEAFF. CDR3 in DNA: TGTGCCAGCAGCGACGTGGGGAGCACTGAAGCTTTCTTT. This rearrangement joins TRBV9 to TRBJ1-1; no reliable D call. Trimming shortened V by 3 bases and J by 4 bases, and 10 bases separated the two germline ends. Germline assignment: CDR1 SGDLS and CDR2 YYNGEE. The CDR3 has 13 residues.